These 26 T cell receptor beta chains share one sample of origin, sequenced in a study of cytomegalovirus exposure and HLA in healthy donors. The PCR ran on 60 Vbeta and 13 Jbeta primers. The table came from immunoSEQ multiplex PCR; TCRdb's copy has only in-frame clones and leaves some out. The sample has about 150,000 clones, around 75% seen once; the top ten hold over 3%. Sequenced input: PBMCs. The receptors were sampled from a man aged 35 to 55 in good health and CMV-seronegative.

This clone has just a few counts. V is TRBV2 and J is TRBJ2-1; the match to TRBD2 covers 11 bases. The CDR3 is 15 amino acids. CDR1 is SNHLY, CDR2 FYNNEI, per germline. Germline trimming cut 4 bases from V and 4 bases from J; bases unmatched to any gene: 3. In DNA, the CDR3 is TGTGCCAGCAGTGCCCGGACTAGCGGGTACAATGAGCAGTTCTTC. The encoded protein is CASSARTSGYNEQFF.

This sequence joins TRBV4-1 and TRBJ2-7, with TRBD2 matching over 8 bases. Germline V gene data show CDR1 as MGHRA and CDR2 as YSYEKL. CDR3 size: 17 residues. The ends lost 4 bases at V and 0 bases at J; junction bases unmatched: 11. The DNA for the CDR3 is TGCGCCAGCAGCCGAGTTACCCCTAGCGGGCCCTCCTACGAGCAGTACTTC. This encodes CASSRVTPSGPSYEQYF.

The chain recombines TRBV19 with TRBJ2-3; 10 bases agree with TRBD2. Trimming at V came to 5 bases and at J to 4 bases, leaving 6 bases not matched to a gene. CDR1 and CDR2 from the germline V gene are LNHDA and SQIVND (reference sequence). The CDR3 has 15 amino acids. DNA of the CDR3: TGTGCCAGTAGTGCCGCCGGACTAGCGGCAGATACGCAGTATTTT. Protein: CASSAAGLAADTQYF.

This clone has just a few counts. V usage is TRBV4-1 and J usage is TRBJ1-1, with 9 bases lining up with TRBD1. V gave up 4 bases and J gave up 0 bases; unmatched junction bases: 3. The CDR3 covers 15 residues. Germline V lookup: CDR1 MGHRA, CDR2 YSYEKL. Here the CDR3 reads CASSPGQGMNTEAFF. CDR3 sequence (DNA): TGCGCCAGCAGCCCTGGACAGGGGATGAACACTGAAGCTTTCTTT.

J is TRBJ2-1 and V is TRBV2; possible D gene TRBD2, 5 bases. The CDR3 spans 13 residues. The ends were cut back, 5 bases at V and 1 base at J, with 6 bases in the middle. Germline assignment: CDR1 SNHLY and CDR2 FYNNEI. CDR3 loop: CASSLASYNEQFF. The CDR3 bases are TGTGCCAGCAGTCTAGCATCCTACAATGAGCAGTTCTTC.

CDR3 loop: CASSTGQGGGEKLFF. For the CDR3, the DNA is TGTGCCAGCAGCACCGGACAGGGGGGGGGAGAAAAACTGTTTTTT. This chain links TRBV5-6 with TRBJ1-4, with 10 nucleotides matching TRBD1. V dropped 4 bases and J dropped 8; count of bases not matched to a gene: 8. There are 15 residues in the CDR3. Germline-derived CDR1 and CDR2 are SGHDT and YYEEEE.

This chain links TRBV6-6 with TRBJ2-7; 7 bases agree with TRBD1. The CDR3 covers 14 residues. V shed 6 bases and J 5 bases; nucleotides not matched to a gene: 10. CDR1 is MNHNY and CDR2 is SVGAGI in the germline V gene (reference sequence). The CDR3 spells CASSQDRVSDEQYF. Written as DNA, the CDR3 is TGTGCCAGCAGCCAAGACAGGGTTTCGGACGAGCAGTACTTC.

CDR3 bases: TGTGCCAGCAGTCAAACTAGCGGGAGGGCGGGCGATACGCAGTATTTT. Protein product: CASSQTSGRAGDTQYF. The V gene is TRBV6-6, the J gene TRBJ2-3; 13 bases align to TRBD2. This CDR3 region has 16 residues. CDR1 and CDR2 from the germline V gene are MNHNY and SVGAGI (reference sequence). The junction had 8 bases not matched to a gene; V was cut back by 5 bases and J by 6 bases.

The rearrangement uses TRBV5-1 and TRBJ2-5; D not resolved. Trimming cost V 1 base and J 3 bases, with 4 bases left between them. This CDR3 spans 12 amino acids. Germline V gene sequence: CDR1 SGHRS, CDR2 YFSETQ. The CDR3 sequence is CASSLTEETQYF. The CDR3 DNA reads as TGCGCCAGCAGCTTGACAGAAGAGACCCAGTACTTC. Variable domain in full (rest from reference TRBV5-1 and TRBJ2-5): KAGVTQTPRYLIKTRGQQVTLSCSPISGHRSVSWYQQTPGQGLQFLFEYFSETQRNKGNFPGRFSGRQFSNSRSEMNVSTLELGDSALYLCASSLTEETQYFGPGTRLLVL.

This clone was seen a handful of times. The rearrangement uses TRBV5-1 and TRBJ1-1, with D hard to call. CDR1 and CDR2 from the germline V gene are SGHRS and YFSETQ. V was shortened by 2 bases and J by 3 bases, with 5 bases between the two germline ends. This CDR3 has 12 residues. The CDR3 DNA reads TGCGCCAGCAGCTTTTCAGACACTGAAGCTTTCTTT. Residues: CASSFSDTEAFF.

V gene TRBV6-1 combines with J gene TRBJ2-7, with 7 bases fitting TRBD2. CDR1 and CDR2 (germline): MNHNS, SASEGT. This CDR3 is built from 15 residues. V lost 2 bases and J lost 1; bases outside the gene matches: 5. The CDR3 DNA sequence: TGTGCCAGCAGTGAATGGGGGGGGACTTCCTACGAGCAGTACTTC. Protein sequence: CASSEWGGTSYEQYF.

The V call is TRBV5-1, the J call TRBJ2-3; 12 positions match TRBD2. With V trimmed by 0 bases and J by 0 bases, 5 bases remained unmatched. The germline V gene encodes CDR1 SGHRS and CDR2 YFSETQ. The CDR3 extends over 18 amino acids. CDR3 bases: TGCGCCAGCAGCTTGGTGGCTAGCGGGGGGGCTAGCACAGATACGCAGTATTTT. The encoded protein is CASSLVASGGASTDTQYF.

The chain links TRBV19 to TRBJ2-3; 9 bases fit TRBD1. There are 16 residues in the CDR3. The germline V gene encodes CDR1 LNHDA and CDR2 SQIVND (reference sequence). V shed 0 bases, J shed 3 bases, and the junction held 4 bases outside the gene matches. The CDR3 bases are TGTGCCAGTAGTATAGATGAACAGGGGGCAACAGATACGCAGTATTTT. It is translated as CASSIDEQGATDTQYF.

This chain connects TRBV7-9 to TRBJ1-1; no firm D call. Between the trimmed V and J ends, which lost 2 bases and 10 bases, there was a span of 11 bases. Germline CDR1 SEHNR, CDR2 FQNEAQ (reference sequence). CDR3 length equals 12 residues. The CDR3 sequence is CASSLNSRGAFF. CDR3 bases: TGTGCCAGCAGCTTAAACTCCCGCGGAGCTTTCTTT.

V gene TRBV18 combines with J gene TRBJ1-5; possibly TRBD1 for D (6 bases). The germline CDR1 and CDR2 sequences are KGHSH and LQKENI. The length of the CDR3 is 14 residues. Trimming took 3 bases from V and 3 from J, leaving 9 bases between them. CDR3: CASSPRDTNQPQHF. CDR3 DNA sequence: TGTGCCAGCTCACCCCGGGACACCAATCAGCCCCAGCATTTT.

V gene TRBV20-1 combines with J gene TRBJ2-7, with TRBD1 as a possible D gene (5 bases). The germline V gene encodes CDR1 DFQATT and CDR2 SNEGSKA (reference sequence). CDR3 length equals 11 residues. V was clipped by 5 bases and J by 4 bases, with 9 bases between them. The CDR3 DNA reads as TGCAGTGCTGGGGCCGGTTACGAGCAGTACTTC. Protein: CSAGAGYEQYF.

This clone was seen a handful of times. CDR3 amino acids: CASSFSTEPETQYF. CDR3 coding DNA: TGTGCCAGCTCATTCTCGACAGAGCCGGAGACCCAGTACTTC. The V and J genes are TRBV9 and TRBJ2-5; TRBD1 might be the D (5 bases). Trimming took 7 bases from V and 5 from J, leaving 18 bases between them. Germline values: CDR1 SGDLS, CDR2 YYNGEE. The CDR3 extends over 14 amino acids.

This clone turned up a few times. V and J are TRBV5-8 and TRBJ1-3; D perhaps matches TRBD1 (6 bases). The CDR3 runs 13 residues. Trimming left V 5 bases short and J 4 bases short, with 10 bases between. The germline CDR1 and CDR2 sequences are SGHTS and YDEGEE. CDR3 protein: CASRGAHGNTIYF. CDR3 sequence (DNA): TGTGCCAGCAGGGGGGCGCACGGAAACACCATATATTTT.

The CDR3 is CASSLGPGGDNEQFF. The CDR3 bases are TGTGCCAGCAGTTTAGGTCCGGGAGGGGACAATGAGCAGTTCTTC. This chain links TRBV27 with TRBJ2-1; 8 nucleotides agree with TRBD2. Germline V gene lookup returns CDR1 MNHEY and CDR2 SMNVEV (reference sequence). With 2 bases clipped from V and 5 bases from J, the junction kept 5 bases outside the gene matches. The length of the CDR3 is 15 residues.

This chain links TRBV5-1 with TRBJ1-5; D is perhaps TRBD1 (6 bases). This CDR3 has 15 amino acids. The V gene's germline CDR1 is SGHRS and CDR2 YFSETQ. The ends were cut back, 1 base at V and 7 bases at J, with 15 bases in the middle. The DNA of the CDR3 is TGCGCCAGCAGCTTGATGGGGGGGCTGAGCCAGCCCCAGCATTTT. Translated, it gives CASSLMGGLSQPQHF.

The rearrangement links TRBV6-1 to TRBJ2-7; 8 bases fit TRBD2. The CDR3 covers 15 residues. Unmatched junction bases numbered 17, after V lost 11 bases and J lost 5 bases. Germline assignment: CDR1 MNHNS and CDR2 SASEGT. The CDR3 DNA is TGTGCCGTCCTCTCCGGGCTGGGGCGGGGGGACGAGCAGTACTTC. It specifies CAVLSGLGRGDEQYF.

V is TRBV6-5 and J is TRBJ1-2; D might be TRBD1 (5 bases). V was cut by 6 bases and J by 5 bases, with 13 bases left in between. This CDR3 is built from 13 residues. The germline gives CDR1 MNHEY, CDR2 SVGAGI. The CDR3 DNA reads as TGTGCCAGCAGGCCCCAGGGTGGTTATGGCTACACCTTC. It is translated as CASRPQGGYGYTF.

The V call is TRBV7-2, the J call TRBJ2-5; TRBD2 might be the D (7 bases). V was trimmed by 1 base and J by 6 bases, leaving 15 bases between them. This CDR3 contains 15 residues. CDR1 SGHTA and CDR2 FQGNSA come from the germline V gene. The DNA for the CDR3 is TGTGCCAGCAGCTTAGTTAGGGGGGGCCAGAAGACCCAGTACTTC. Its translation is CASSLVRGGQKTQYF.

V and J are TRBV7-9 and TRBJ1-4; 7 bases fit TRBD1. Germline-derived CDR1 and CDR2 are SEHNR and FQNEAQ (reference sequence). V trimming: 5 bases; J trimming: 7 bases; junction bases outside the gene matches: 10. The CDR3 contains 15 residues. The CDR3 bases are TGTGCCAGCAGCCTCTTGACAGGGATGGGTGAAAAACTGTTTTTT. Its translation: CASSLLTGMGEKLFF.

The chain joins TRBV7-6 to TRBJ1-1, with unresolved D. This CDR3 has 13 amino acids. Looked up from germline, CDR1 is SGHVS and CDR2 is FNYEAQ. Between the trimmed V and J ends, which lost 2 bases and 6 bases, there was a span of 10 bases. As DNA, the CDR3 is TGTGCCAGCAGCTTAAAGTCGCGGTCTGAAGCTTTCTTT. Translating it yields CASSLKSRSEAFF. The variable domain in full, with the rest retrieved from reference TRBV7-6 and TRBJ1-1, is GAGVSQSPRYKVTKRGQDVALRCDPISGHVSLYWYRQALGQGPEFLTYFNYEAQQDKSGLPNDRFSAERPEGSISTLTIQRTEQRDSAMYRCASSLKSRSEAFFGQGTRLTVV.

This chain uses TRBV29-1 with TRBJ2-5, with a tentative D call TRBD1 (6 bases). V was pared by 3 bases and J by 5 bases, with 16 bases between. Germline V CDR1 and CDR2: SQVTM, ANQGSEA. The CDR3 runs 14 residues. CDR3 protein: CSVDLGQGGETQYF. CDR3 DNA sequence: TGCAGCGTTGATCTGGGACAAGGCGGGGAGACCCAGTACTTC.